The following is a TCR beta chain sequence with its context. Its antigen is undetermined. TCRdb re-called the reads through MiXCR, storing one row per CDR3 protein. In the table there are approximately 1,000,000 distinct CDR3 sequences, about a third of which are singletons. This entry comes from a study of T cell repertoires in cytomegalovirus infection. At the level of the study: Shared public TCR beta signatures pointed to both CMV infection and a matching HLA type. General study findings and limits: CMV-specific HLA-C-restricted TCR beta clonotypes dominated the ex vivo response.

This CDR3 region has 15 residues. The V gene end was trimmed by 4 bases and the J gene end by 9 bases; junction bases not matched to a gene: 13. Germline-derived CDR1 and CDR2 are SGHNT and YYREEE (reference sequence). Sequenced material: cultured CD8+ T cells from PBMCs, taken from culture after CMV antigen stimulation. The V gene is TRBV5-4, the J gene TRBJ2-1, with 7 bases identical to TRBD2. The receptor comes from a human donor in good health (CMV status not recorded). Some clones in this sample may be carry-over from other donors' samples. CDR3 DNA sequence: TGTGCCAGCAGCCGTAATAGGGAGGGGAGCGGTGAGCAGTTCTTC. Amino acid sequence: CASSRNREGSGEQFF.